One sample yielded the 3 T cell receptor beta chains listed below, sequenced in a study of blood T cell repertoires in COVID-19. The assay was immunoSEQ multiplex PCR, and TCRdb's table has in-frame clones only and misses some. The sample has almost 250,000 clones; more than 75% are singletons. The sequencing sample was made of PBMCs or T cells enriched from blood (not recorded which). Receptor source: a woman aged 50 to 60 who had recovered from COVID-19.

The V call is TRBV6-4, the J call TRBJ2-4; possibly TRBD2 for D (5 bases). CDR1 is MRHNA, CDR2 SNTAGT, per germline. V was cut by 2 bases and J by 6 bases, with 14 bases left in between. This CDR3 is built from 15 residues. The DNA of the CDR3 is TGTGCCAGCAGTGACGACGAGGGCAGAATAAACATTCAGTACTTC. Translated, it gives CASSDDEGRINIQYF.

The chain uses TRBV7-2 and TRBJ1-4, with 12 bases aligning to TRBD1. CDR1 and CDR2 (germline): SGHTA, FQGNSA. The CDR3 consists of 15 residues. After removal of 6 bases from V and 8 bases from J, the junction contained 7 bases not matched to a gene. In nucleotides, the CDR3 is TGTGCCAGCAGGCCGCCCGGGACAGGGGGCGAAAAACTGTTTTTT. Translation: CASRPPGTGGEKLFF.

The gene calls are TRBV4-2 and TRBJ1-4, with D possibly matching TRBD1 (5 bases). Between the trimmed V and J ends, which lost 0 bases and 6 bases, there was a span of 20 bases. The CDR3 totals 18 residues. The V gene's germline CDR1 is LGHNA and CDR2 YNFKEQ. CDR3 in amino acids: CASSQDYSRGGTDEKLFF. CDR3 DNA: TGTGCCAGCAGCCAAGATTATAGTCGGGGAGGGACTGATGAAAAACTGTTTTTT.